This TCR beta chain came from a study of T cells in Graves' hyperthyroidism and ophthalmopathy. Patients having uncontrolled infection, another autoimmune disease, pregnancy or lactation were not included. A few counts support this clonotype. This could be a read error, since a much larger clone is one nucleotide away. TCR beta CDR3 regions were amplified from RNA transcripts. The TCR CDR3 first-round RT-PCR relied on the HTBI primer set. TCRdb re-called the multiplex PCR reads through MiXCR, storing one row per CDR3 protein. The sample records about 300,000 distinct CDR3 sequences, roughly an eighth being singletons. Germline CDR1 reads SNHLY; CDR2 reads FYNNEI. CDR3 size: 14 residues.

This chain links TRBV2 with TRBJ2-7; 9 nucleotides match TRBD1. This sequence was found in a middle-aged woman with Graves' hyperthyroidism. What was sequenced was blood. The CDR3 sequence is CVSSTYRGPYEQYF. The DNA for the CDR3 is TGTGTCAGCAGTACCTACAGGGGGCCCTACGAGCAGTACTTC.